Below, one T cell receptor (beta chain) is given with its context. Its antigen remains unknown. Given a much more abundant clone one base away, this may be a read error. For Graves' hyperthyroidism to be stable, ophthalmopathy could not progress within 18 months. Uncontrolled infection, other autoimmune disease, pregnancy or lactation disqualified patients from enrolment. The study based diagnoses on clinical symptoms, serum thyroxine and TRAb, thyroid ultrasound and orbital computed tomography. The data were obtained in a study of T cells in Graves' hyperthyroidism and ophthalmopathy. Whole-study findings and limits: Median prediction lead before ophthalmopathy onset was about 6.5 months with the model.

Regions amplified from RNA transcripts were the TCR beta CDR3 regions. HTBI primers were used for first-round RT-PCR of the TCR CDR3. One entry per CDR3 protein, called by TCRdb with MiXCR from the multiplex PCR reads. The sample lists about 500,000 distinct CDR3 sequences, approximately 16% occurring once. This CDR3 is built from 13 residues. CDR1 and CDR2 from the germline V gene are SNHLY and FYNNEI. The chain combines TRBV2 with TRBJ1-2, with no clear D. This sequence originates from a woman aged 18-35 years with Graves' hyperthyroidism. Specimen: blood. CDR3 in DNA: TGTGCCAACAGTGAAGACGGATCGTATGGCTACACCTTC. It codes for CANSEDGSYGYTF.